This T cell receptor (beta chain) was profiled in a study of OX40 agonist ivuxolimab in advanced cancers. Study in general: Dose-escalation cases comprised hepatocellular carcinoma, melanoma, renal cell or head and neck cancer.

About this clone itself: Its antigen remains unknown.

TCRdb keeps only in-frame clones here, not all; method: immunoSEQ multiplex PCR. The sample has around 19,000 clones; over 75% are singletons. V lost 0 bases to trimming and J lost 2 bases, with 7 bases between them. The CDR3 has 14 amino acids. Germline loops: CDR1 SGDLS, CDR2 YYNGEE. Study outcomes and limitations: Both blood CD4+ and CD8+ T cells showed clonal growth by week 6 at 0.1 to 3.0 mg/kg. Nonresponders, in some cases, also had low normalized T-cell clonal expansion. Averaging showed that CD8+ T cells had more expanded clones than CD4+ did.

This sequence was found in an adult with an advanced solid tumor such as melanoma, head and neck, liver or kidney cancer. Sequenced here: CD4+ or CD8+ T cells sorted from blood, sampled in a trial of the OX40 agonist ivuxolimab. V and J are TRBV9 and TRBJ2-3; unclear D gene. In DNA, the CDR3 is TGTGCCAGCAGCGTAGTTGGGGTCACAGATACGCAGTATTTT. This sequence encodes CASSVVGVTDTQYF.